Listed below are T cell receptor beta chains from one sample, sequenced in a study of regulatory T cells in long-lasting Graves disease. TCRdb passed the multiplex PCR reads through MiXCR, listing each CDR3 protein once. Among 350,000 to 450,000 distinct CDR3 sequences, 14% to 15% were seen once, and the ten largest hold around 15%. The same data also contributed to another study, on T cells in Graves' hyperthyroidism and ophthalmopathy.

Sequenced here: peripheral blood mononuclear cells (PBMCs), sampled at new diagnosis, from a patient treated with antithyroid drugs. The receptor source for this set is a young woman with Graves disease. The CDR3 runs from the conserved cysteine through the conserved F or W. D genes are given only for firm matches. For some rows the clone size is stated as once, few or many, or as a class when expanded; others skip it.

clone size	D gene	J gene	V gene	CDR3 protein	CDR3 DNA
once	NA	TRBJ1-1	TRBV12-3/TRBV12-4	CASNQQVSNTEAFF	TGTGCCAGCAACCAACAGGTTTCGAACACTGAAGCTTTCTTT
NA	NA	TRBJ2-2	TRBV5-1	CASKENTGELFF	TGCGCCAGCAAGGAGAACACCGGGGAGCTGTTTTTT
NA	NA	TRBJ2-1	TRBV9	CASSVGIAVYNEQFF	TGTGCCAGCAGCGTAGGAATAGCAGTCTACAATGAGCAGTTCTTC
few	TRBD2	TRBJ2-3	TRBV18	CASSPTPLAGPPADTQYF	TGTGCCAGCTCACCCACTCCGTTAGCGGGACCCCCCGCAGATACGCAGTATTTT
NA	TRBD1	TRBJ2-7	TRBV10-1	CASSGFGDRGYEQYF	TGCGCCAGCAGTGGTTTCGGGGACAGGGGTTACGAGCAGTACTTC
many	NA	TRBJ2-2	TRBV20-1	CSARRGRGTGELFF	TGCAGTGCTAGAAGGGGCCGCGGCACCGGGGAGCTGTTTTTT
many	NA	TRBJ2-3	TRBV5-1	CASSLVGRTTDTQYF	TGCGCCAGCAGCTTGGTCGGCAGGACCACAGATACGCAGTATTTT
NA	NA	TRBJ2-5	TRBV7-6	CASSLAGGSGGTQYF	TGTGCCAGCAGCTTGGCCGGGGGTTCGGGTGGTACCCAGTACTTC
few	TRBD1	TRBJ1-4	TRBV12-3/TRBV12-4	CASRTGGTNEKLFF	TGTGCCAGCAGGACAGGGGGGACTAATGAAAAACTGTTTTTT
NA	NA	TRBJ1-2	TRBV9	CASSGTDSFYGYTF	TGTGCCAGCAGCGGTACGGACAGTTTCTATGGCTACACCTTC
many	NA	TRBJ2-3	TRBV7-9	CASSPVVMGDTDTQYF	TGTGCCAGCAGCCCCGTCGTTATGGGAGACACAGATACGCAGTATTTT
many	NA	TRBJ2-3	TRBV2	CASSESAEGWEDTQYF	TGTGCCAGCAGTGAATCGGCGGAGGGATGGGAGGATACGCAGTATTTT
many	NA	TRBJ1-5	TRBV6-1	CASTGLVNQPQHF	TGTGCCAGCACTGGCTTGGTAAATCAGCCCCAGCATTTT
many	NA	TRBJ2-2	TRBV6-1	CASSIDPLGGRSGELFF	TGTGCCAGCAGCATTGACCCCCTGGGCGGCAGGTCCGGGGAGCTGTTTTTT
many	NA	TRBJ2-5	TRBV7-9	CASSLPGFEETQYF	TGTGCCAGCAGCTTACCGGGATTCGAAGAGACCCAGTACTTC
NA	TRBD1	TRBJ2-2	TRBV5-4	CASSRGQGSDTGELFF	TGTGCCAGCAGCCGGGGACAGGGGAGCGACACCGGGGAGCTGTTTTTT
NA	NA	TRBJ1-2	TRBV18	CASSPTTATNYGYTF	TGTGCCAGCTCACCAACTACGGCTACTAACTATGGCTACACCTTC
NA	TRBD1	TRBJ1-2	TRBV29-1	CSVAGTGFGYTF	TGCAGCGTCGCCGGGACAGGATTTGGCTACACCTTC
NA	NA	TRBJ1-1	TRBV5-1	CASSLGAALEAFF	TGCGCCAGCAGCTTGGGGGCAGCCCTTGAAGCTTTCTTT
many	NA	TRBJ2-3	TRBV28	CASRRAQGTDTQYF	TGTGCCAGCAGAAGGGCACAGGGCACAGATACGCAGTATTTT
many	NA	TRBJ2-1	TRBV7-9	CASSSLRSNEQFF	TGTGCCAGCAGCTCCCTTAGGAGTAATGAGCAGTTCTTC
NA	TRBD2	TRBJ2-2	TRBV6-2/TRBV6-3	CASSYNTRLAGPPTGELFF	TGTGCCAGCAGTTACAATACAAGACTAGCGGGCCCACCCACCGGGGAGCTGTTTTTT
many	NA	TRBJ2-1	TRBV5-1	CASSHTGLDNEQFF	TGCGCCAGCAGCCATACTGGACTCGACAATGAGCAGTTCTTC
NA	TRBD2	TRBJ2-5	TRBV10-3	CAISSVLAERSIQETQYF	TGTGCCATCAGTTCTGTGCTAGCGGAAAGGTCTATCCAAGAGACCCAGTACTTC
many	NA	TRBJ2-1	TRBV27	CASSFVSDGEQFF	TGTGCCAGCAGTTTTGTAAGCGACGGTGAGCAGTTCTTC
many	NA	TRBJ2-1	TRBV28	CASSLWRGATNEQFF	TGTGCCAGCAGTTTATGGAGGGGGGCCACCAATGAGCAGTTCTTC
few	NA	TRBJ1-2	TRBV6-1	CASSETGGSYGYTF	TGTGCCAGCAGTGAAACAGGAGGAAGCTATGGCTACACCTTC
NA	NA	TRBJ2-5	TRBV11-2	CAGSLRNYQQETQYF	TGTGCCGGCAGCTTAAGGAACTACCAACAAGAGACCCAGTACTTC
few	NA	TRBJ1-2	TRBV4-1	CASSQPPRGTYGYTF	TGCGCCAGCAGCCAACCCCCGAGAGGGACCTATGGCTACACCTTC
few	NA	TRBJ2-1	TRBV18	CASRKAHGYNEQFF	TGTGCCAGTCGGAAAGCCCACGGATACAATGAGCAGTTCTTC
few	NA	TRBJ2-1	TRBV9	CASSVDSGNNEQFF	TGTGCCAGCAGCGTAGACTCGGGGAACAATGAGCAGTTCTTC
many	NA	TRBJ1-5	TRBV29-1	CSVEDRVEQQPQHF	TGCAGCGTTGAAGACAGGGTTGAGCAACAGCCCCAGCATTTT
many	NA	TRBJ2-3	TRBV5-6	CASNLNTDTQYF	TGTGCCAGCAACCTTAACACAGATACGCAGTATTTT
many	TRBD1	TRBJ2-1	TRBV28	CASSSGQGAPGGRNEQFF	TGTGCCAGCAGTTCGGGACAGGGGGCACCGGGAGGAAGGAATGAGCAGTTCTTC
few	NA	TRBJ2-7	TRBV19	CASSEKIGYEQYF	TGTGCCAGTAGTGAAAAGATAGGCTACGAGCAGTACTTC
many	TRBD1	TRBJ2-1	TRBV20-1	CSAHTGENEQFF	TGCAGTGCTCATACAGGGGAGAATGAGCAGTTCTTC
many	NA	TRBJ1-6	TRBV18	CASSRGTPGDSPLHF	TGTGCCAGCTCACGAGGGACGCCGGGGGACTCACCCCTCCACTTT
few	NA	TRBJ2-5	TRBV12-3/TRBV12-4	CASSYWTDQETQYF	TGTGCCAGCAGTTATTGGACGGATCAAGAGACCCAGTACTTC
many	TRBD2	TRBJ2-7	TRBV20-1	CSARTSALGYEQYF	TGCAGTGCCAGGACTAGCGCACTAGGGTACGAGCAGTACTTC
many	TRBD2	TRBJ2-1	TRBV3-1	CASSQVRLAGGSYNEQFF	TGTGCCAGCAGCCAAGTCCGACTAGCGGGGGGCTCCTACAATGAGCAGTTCTTC
NA	TRBD1	TRBJ1-5	TRBV27	CASRRTGNNQPQHF	TGTGCCAGCAGACGGACAGGGAACAATCAGCCCCAGCATTTT
many	NA	TRBJ1-5	TRBV24-1	CATSGKRQDNQPQHF	TGTGCCACCAGTGGAAAAAGGCAGGACAATCAGCCCCAGCATTTT
many	TRBD2	TRBJ2-1	TRBV2	CASSEVPLAVSYNEQFF	TGTGCCAGCAGTGAAGTACCTCTAGCGGTCTCCTACAATGAGCAGTTCTTC
NA	NA	TRBJ2-7	TRBV29-1	CSVKPSGLPLEQYF	TGCAGCGTTAAACCATCGGGACTCCCCCTCGAGCAGTACTTC
NA	NA	TRBJ1-1	TRBV28	CASRTSISEAFF	TGTGCCAGCAGAACCTCCATTTCCGAAGCTTTCTTT
many	NA	TRBJ2-1	TRBV18	CASSPMAGEPNEQFF	TGTGCCAGCTCACCAATGGCAGGGGAACCCAATGAGCAGTTCTTC
NA	TRBD2	TRBJ2-3	TRBV12-3/TRBV12-4	CASSFGTRADTQYF	TGTGCCAGCAGTTTCGGGACTAGGGCAGATACGCAGTATTTT
many	NA	TRBJ2-5	TRBV3-1	CASRKGQETQYF	TGTGCCAGCAGGAAAGGGCAAGAGACCCAGTACTTC
few	NA	TRBJ2-1	TRBV9	CASSVEGGTYNEQFF	TGTGCCAGCAGCGTAGAGGGGGGAACCTACAATGAGCAGTTCTTC
NA	NA	TRBJ1-5	TRBV4-1	CASSQGGSNSNQPQHF	TGCGCCAGCAGCCAAGGTGGGAGTAATAGCAATCAGCCCCAGCATTTT
NA	TRBD2	TRBJ2-7	TRBV3-1	CASSGAGTSLPYEQYF	TGTGCCAGCAGCGGCGCGGGGACTAGCCTCCCCTACGAGCAGTACTTC
many	TRBD2	TRBJ2-7	TRBV7-9	CASSLGLAGDYEQYF	TGTGCCAGCAGCTTAGGACTAGCGGGAGACTACGAGCAGTACTTC
few	NA	TRBJ2-7	TRBV9	CASSVGGSGALAYEQYF	TGTGCCAGCAGCGTAGGAGGGTCGGGAGCCCTGGCCTACGAGCAGTACTTC
NA	NA	TRBJ2-3	TRBV10-3	CAIRDPTDMQYF	TGTGCCATCCGGGACCCCACAGATATGCAGTATTTT
NA	NA	TRBJ2-7	TRBV11-2	CASSLAGNRHEQYF	TGTGCCAGCAGCTTAGCCGGGAATCGCCACGAGCAGTACTTC
many	TRBD1	TRBJ1-5	TRBV20-1	CSARPPGQVDQPQHF	TGCAGTGCTAGACCCCCGGGACAGGTGGATCAGCCCCAGCATTTT
many	NA	TRBJ2-7	TRBV5-4	CASSLKGLPLYEQYF	TGTGCCAGCAGCTTGAAAGGGCTTCCTCTTTACGAGCAGTACTTC
many	TRBD1	TRBJ1-1	TRBV12-5	CASGLRTGMTEAFF	TGTGCTAGTGGTTTGCGGACAGGGATGACTGAAGCTTTCTTT
few	TRBD1	TRBJ1-4	TRBV7-9	CASSIPTGGSEKLFF	TGTGCCAGCAGCATACCGACAGGGGGAAGTGAAAAACTGTTTTTT
many	TRBD2	TRBJ2-7	TRBV2	CASSTPPSGNAYEQYF	TGTGCCAGCAGCACCCCCCCGAGCGGGAACGCCTACGAGCAGTACTTC